Following are 11 T cell receptor beta chains from one sample sequenced in a study of blood T cell repertoires in COVID-19. Libraries were prepared by immunoSEQ multiplex PCR; TCRdb keeps only in-frame clonotypes and omits some of them. The table has more than 200,000 clones, about 86% seen once; the top ten hold about 2%. The sequencing input was peripheral blood. The receptors derive from a man aged 30-40 years with active or convalescent COVID-19.

This clone has a handful of counts. The chain employs TRBV5-1 and TRBJ2-7, with TRBD1 identical over 8 bases. The length of the CDR3 is 13 residues. The germline V gene encodes CDR1 SGHRS and CDR2 YFSETQ. V shed 3 bases, J shed 6 bases, and the junction held 5 bases outside the gene matches. The CDR3 region is CASSSRQGTEQYF. For the CDR3, the DNA is TGCGCCAGCAGCTCCAGACAGGGGACCGAGCAGTACTTC.

V and J are TRBV16 and TRBJ2-7; TRBD1 aligns across 7 bases. The germline V gene encodes CDR1 KGHSY and CDR2 FQNENV. Unmatched junction bases numbered 6, after V lost 5 bases and J lost 5 bases. The CDR3 totals 13 residues. The CDR3: CASSEKQGNEQYF. The CDR3 region has the DNA TGTGCCAGCAGCGAGAAACAGGGGAACGAGCAGTACTTC.

This sequence joins TRBV27 and TRBJ1-1; D is unclear. The CDR3 spans 14 residues. CDR1 and CDR2 from the germline V gene are MNHEY and SMNVEV (reference sequence). V was shortened by 0 bases and J by 4 bases, with 9 bases between the two germline ends. DNA of the CDR3: TGTGCCAGCAGTTTATCCGTCCGTAGCACTGAAGCTTTCTTT. Its translation: CASSLSVRSTEAFF.

V gene TRBV15 combines with J gene TRBJ2-5; D remains unclear. Germline lookup yields CDR1 LNHNV and CDR2 YYDKDF (reference sequence). The CDR3 consists of 12 residues. Trimming cost V 0 bases and J 7 bases, with 6 bases left between them. CDR3: CATSRDTGTQYF. The CDR3 bases are TGTGCCACCAGCAGAGATACGGGGACCCAGTACTTC.

The CDR3 DNA follows: TGTGCCAGCAGCTTAGGACTAGCGGGGGGTGATGAGCAGTTCTTC. Its protein product is CASSLGLAGGDEQFF. The chain uses TRBV7-2 and TRBJ2-1; 13 nucleotides agree with TRBD2. Trimming at V came to 1 base and at J to 8 bases, leaving 2 bases not matched to a gene. The CDR3 has 15 residues. Germline V gene lookup returns CDR1 SGHTA and CDR2 FQGNSA.

This clone was seen only once. The rearrangement links TRBV12-3 or TRBV12-4 to TRBJ1-5; possibly TRBD1 for D (5 bases). Trimming shortened V by 7 bases and J by 6 bases, and 13 bases separated the two germline ends. This CDR3 spans 13 amino acids. CDR3 sequence (DNA): TGTGCCAGCACCCGGGGGGTAGGTCAGCCCCAGCATTTT. Protein sequence: CASTRGVGQPQHF.

The V and J genes are TRBV18 and TRBJ2-7; 7 positions match TRBD1. The trim removed 1 base at V and 4 bases at J, leaving 10 bases unmatched. Germline values: CDR1 KGHSH, CDR2 LQKENI. This CDR3 has 16 residues. The CDR3 loop reads CASSPRAGGIPYEQYF. CDR3 coding DNA: TGTGCCAGCTCACCACGTGCAGGGGGAATTCCATACGAGCAGTACTTC. Full variable domain (remainder filled in from reference TRBV18 and TRBJ2-7): NAGVMQNPRHLVRRRGQEARLRCSPMKGHSHVYWYRQLPEEGLKFMVYLQKENIIDESGMPKERFSAEFPKEGPSILRIQQVVRGDSAAYFCASSPRAGGIPYEQYFGPGTRLTVT.

The gene calls are TRBV10-3 and TRBJ1-4; unclear D gene. Germline lookup yields CDR1 ENHRY and CDR2 SYGVKD. The CDR3 extends over 14 amino acids. V lost 6 bases and J lost 0, with 8 bases in between. The CDR3 region is CAISDTSTNEKLFF. As DNA, the CDR3 is TGTGCCATCAGCGACACCTCAACTAATGAAAAACTGTTTTTT.

This chain uses TRBV7-2 with TRBJ1-6; D not certain. CDR3 length: 12 residues. Germline CDR1 SGHTA, CDR2 FQGNSA. The V end lost 7 bases, the J end lost 14 bases, and 15 bases lay between the germline ends. The CDR3: CASTRQWATLHF. CDR3 nucleotide sequence: TGTGCCAGCACCCGTCAATGGGCCACCCTCCACTTT. The full variable domain, with the rest looked up from reference TRBV7-2 and TRBJ1-6, is GAGVSQSPSNKVTEKGKDVELRCDPISGHTALYWYRQSLGQGLEFLIYFQGNSAPDKSGLPSDRFSAERTGGSVSTLTIQRTQQEDSAVYLCASTRQWATLHFGNGTRLTVT.

The CDR3 nucleotides read TGCGCCAGCAGCTTGCAGGCTAGCGGGGGGGCCGGGGAGACCCAGTACTTC. It yields the protein CASSLQASGGAGETQYF. The chain joins TRBV5-1 to TRBJ2-5, with 12 nucleotides matching TRBD2. With V trimmed by 1 base and J by 5 bases, 9 bases remained unmatched. This CDR3 has 17 amino acids. The V gene's germline CDR1 is SGHRS and CDR2 YFSETQ.

CDR3 sequence (DNA): TGTGCCAGCAGCGGCGCCGGGACTGTGAACACCGGGGAGCTGTTTTTT. As protein: CASSGAGTVNTGELFF. This chain links TRBV9 with TRBJ2-2, with TRBD2 as a possible D gene (6 bases). The CDR3 runs 16 residues. Germline CDR1 reads SGDLS; CDR2 reads YYNGEE. Trimming took 3 bases from V and 1 from J, leaving 13 bases between them.